A selection of T cell receptor beta chains follows, all from one sample in a study of OX40 agonist ivuxolimab in advanced cancers. The assay was immunoSEQ multiplex PCR, and TCRdb's table has in-frame clones only and misses some. Of approximately 35,000 clones listed, 60% to 85% are singletons. The starting material was CD4+ or CD8+ T cells sorted from blood, obtained in a trial of the OX40 agonist ivuxolimab. These receptors all come from an adult with an advanced solid tumor such as melanoma, head and neck, liver or kidney cancer. CDR3s include the opening cysteine and the closing phenylalanine or tryptophan.

CDR3 protein: CASSPQGANTEAFF; CDR3 length: 14; V gene: TRBV9; J gene: TRBJ1-1
CDR3 protein: CAWSESGLMMKKLFF; CDR3 length: 15; V gene: TRBV30; J gene: TRBJ1-4
CDR3 protein: CASSPRQGASNQPQHF; CDR3 length: 16; V gene: TRBV19; J gene: TRBJ1-5
CDR3 protein: CATSRGQAFAGNIQYF; CDR3 length: 16; V gene: TRBV15; J gene: TRBJ2-4
CDR3 protein: CASSSGQGGKDEQYF; CDR3 length: 15; V gene: TRBV28; J gene: TRBJ2-7
CDR3 protein: CASNAGDSYEQYF; CDR3 length: 13; V gene: TRBV5-1; J gene: TRBJ2-7
CDR3 protein: CASSMGQGNEKLFF; CDR3 length: 14; V gene: TRBV19; J gene: TRBJ1-4
CDR3 protein: CAWSRGGSTDTQYF; CDR3 length: 14; V gene: TRBV30; J gene: TRBJ2-3
CDR3 protein: CASGTGNYGYTF; CDR3 length: 12; V gene: TRBV6-6; J gene: TRBJ1-2
CDR3 protein: CASSERAGKGYNEQFF; CDR3 length: 16; V gene: TRBV2; J gene: TRBJ2-1
CDR3 protein: CASSETVTGKLSGANVLTF; CDR3 length: 19; V gene: TRBV6-1; J gene: TRBJ2-6
CDR3 protein: CASSTRTSGGQQFF; CDR3 length: 14; V gene: TRBV2; J gene: TRBJ2-1
CDR3 protein: CASSIQGVSGANVLTF; CDR3 length: 16; V gene: TRBV19; J gene: TRBJ2-6
CDR3 protein: CASSGTGGGTGELFF; CDR3 length: 15; V gene: TRBV10-2; J gene: TRBJ2-2
CDR3 protein: CASSYLARGNSPLHF; CDR3 length: 15; V gene: TRBV6-5; J gene: TRBJ1-6
CDR3 protein: CSVELAGATYNEQFF; CDR3 length: 15; V gene: TRBV29-1; J gene: TRBJ2-1
CDR3 protein: CASSPDRGSGANVLTF; CDR3 length: 16; V gene: TRBV5-1; J gene: TRBJ2-6
CDR3 protein: CASRDGQGRNQPQHF; CDR3 length: 15; V gene: TRBV2; J gene: TRBJ1-5
CDR3 protein: CASSFLGGGLETQYF; CDR3 length: 15; V gene: TRBV5-6; J gene: TRBJ2-5
CDR3 protein: CASSHRDRPYEQYF; CDR3 length: 14; V gene: TRBV5-4; J gene: TRBJ2-7
CDR3 protein: CAISDPGKGAREQYF; CDR3 length: 15; V gene: TRBV10-3; J gene: TRBJ2-7
CDR3 protein: CASSPQGSSGNTIYF; CDR3 length: 15; V gene: TRBV14; J gene: TRBJ1-3
CDR3 protein: CASSRGTGPTYEQYF; CDR3 length: 15; V gene: TRBV6-4; J gene: NA
CDR3 protein: CASTQTDYGYTF; CDR3 length: 12; V gene: TRBV7-9; J gene: TRBJ1-2
CDR3 protein: CAWSVLSPLHF; CDR3 length: 11; V gene: TRBV30; J gene: TRBJ1-6
CDR3 protein: CASSFQQGNYGYTF; CDR3 length: 14; V gene: TRBV7-2; J gene: TRBJ1-2
CDR3 protein: CASSPPGQVGTGELFF; CDR3 length: 16; V gene: TRBV18; J gene: TRBJ2-2
CDR3 protein: CATRLSANTGELFF; CDR3 length: 14; V gene: TRBV10-3; J gene: TRBJ2-2
CDR3 protein: CAWSVGTGRGIYTF; CDR3 length: 14; V gene: TRBV30; J gene: TRBJ1-2
CDR3 protein: CASSLSREGYEKLFF; CDR3 length: 15; V gene: TRBV27; J gene: TRBJ1-4
CDR3 protein: CASSQDSGPNQPQHF; CDR3 length: 15; V gene: TRBV4-2; J gene: TRBJ1-5
CDR3 protein: CASRPTRTDERGYGYTF; CDR3 length: 17; V gene: TRBV28; J gene: TRBJ1-2
CDR3 protein: CASSQGATNEKLFF; CDR3 length: 14; V gene: TRBV27; J gene: TRBJ1-4
CDR3 protein: CASSEIGSRDPQYF; CDR3 length: 14; V gene: TRBV6-1; J gene: TRBJ2-3
CDR3 protein: CASGVGQLSYGYTF; CDR3 length: 14; V gene: TRBV6-5; J gene: TRBJ1-2
CDR3 protein: CASSESRYQPQHF; CDR3 length: 13; V gene: TRBV10-2; J gene: TRBJ1-5
CDR3 protein: CASSYPGTSTEQYF; CDR3 length: 14; V gene: TRBV5-1; J gene: TRBJ2-7
CDR3 protein: CASSETQGAGQGYGYTF; CDR3 length: 17; V gene: TRBV6-1; J gene: TRBJ1-2